This TCR beta chain was captured by sequencing in a study of post-analysis software for immune sequencing data. The study, taken as a whole, reports: The five TRBV segments detected at higher frequency in patients than in controls included TRBV5-6, TRBV5-1 and TRBV20-1.

The authors incorporated unique molecular identifiers into the TCR beta cDNA libraries. TCRdb itself ran the PCR reads through MiXCR, one entry per CDR3 protein. The sample holds some 190,000 distinct CDR3 sequences, 29% seen once. The CDR3 loop spans 16 amino acids. CDR1 is MNHNS and CDR2 is SASEGT in the germline V gene. A remark on this clonotype: Its antigen is currently unknown. An end of the junction does not agree with germline; a read error may underlie this.

The chain combines TRBV6-1 with TRBJ1-6; no clear D gene. The clonotype was recovered from a girl between 2 and 17 years old with multiple sclerosis. Material: blood. The CDR3 here is CASSVRDTPMGSPPHF. The CDR3 DNA sequence: TGTGCCAGCAGTGTCCGCGACACTCCGATGGGATCACCCCCCCACTTT.